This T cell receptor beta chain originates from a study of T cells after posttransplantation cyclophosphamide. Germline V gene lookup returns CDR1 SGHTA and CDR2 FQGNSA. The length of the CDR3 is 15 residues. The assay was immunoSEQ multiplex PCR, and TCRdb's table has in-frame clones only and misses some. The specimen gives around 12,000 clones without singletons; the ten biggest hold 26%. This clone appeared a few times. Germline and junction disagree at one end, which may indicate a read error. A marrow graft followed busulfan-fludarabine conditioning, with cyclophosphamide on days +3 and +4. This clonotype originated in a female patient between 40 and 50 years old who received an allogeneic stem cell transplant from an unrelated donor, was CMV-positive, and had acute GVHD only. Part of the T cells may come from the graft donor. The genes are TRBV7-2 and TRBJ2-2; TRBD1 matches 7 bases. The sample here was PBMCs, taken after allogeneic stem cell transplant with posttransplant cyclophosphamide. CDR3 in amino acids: CASSLADRDAGELFF. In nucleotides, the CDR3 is TGTGCCAGCAGCCTAGCCGACAGGGACGCCGGGGAGCTGTTTTTT.